These 11 T cell receptor beta chains came from one sample sequenced in a study of CD8 T cells in ankylosing spondylitis. In TCRdb, the 5' RACE reads were re-called with MiXCR into one record per CDR3 protein. The data hold about 200,000 distinct CDR3 sequences, with roughly 13% observed a single time. Specimen: blood, either unsorted or a sorted T cell fraction (not recorded which). Source of these receptors: a male donor with ankylosing spondylitis or in good health (not recorded which).

The chain is built from TRBV12-3 or TRBV12-4 and TRBJ1-1; the D is unclear. The CDR3 covers 12 residues. V dropped 7 bases and J dropped 0 bases, with 6 bases sitting between them. CDR3 nucleotides: TGTGCCAGCAAAATCATGAACACTGAAGCTTTCTTT. Translated: CASKIMNTEAFF.

This clonotype came up a few times. The rearrangement joins TRBV12-5 to TRBJ2-1; 7 bases match TRBD2. Trimming cost V 6 bases and J 6 bases; bases outside gene matches: 11. Germline loops: CDR1 LGHNT, CDR2 FRNRAP. The CDR3 consists of 15 residues. As DNA, the CDR3 is TGTGCTAGTGGAGGAGCGGGGACGCGGGTCAATGAGCAGTTCTTC. Translated, it gives CASGGAGTRVNEQFF. Full variable domain (missing parts from reference TRBV12-5 and TRBJ2-1): DARVTQTPRHKVTEMGQEVTMRCQPILGHNTVFWYRQTMMQGLELLAYFRNRAPLDDSGMPKDRFSAEMPDATLATLKIQPSEPRDSAVYFCASGGAGTRVNEQFFGPGTRLTVL.

V usage is TRBV13 and J usage is TRBJ1-2; D is unclear. Per the germline V gene, CDR1 is PRHDT and CDR2 is FYEKMQ (reference sequence). The length of the CDR3 is 14 residues. Trimming stripped 5 bases from V and 8 bases from J, with 18 bases between. CDR3 nucleotide sequence: TGTGCCAGCAGCGTGCGCGGAGACGGTGGAGGCTACACCTTC. It codes for CASSVRGDGGGYTF.

This chain links TRBV7-9 with TRBJ1-1; no clear D gene. Germline V gives CDR1 SEHNR, CDR2 FQNEAQ (reference sequence). V shed 7 bases and J shed 5 bases, with 11 bases lying between them. This CDR3 spans 12 amino acids. CDR3 amino acids: CASIYPGTEAFF. In DNA form, the CDR3 reads TGTGCCAGCATCTACCCGGGAACTGAAGCTTTCTTT.

This clonotype turned up a few times. CDR3 nucleotide sequence: TGTGCCTGGAGGTATATATCCACTGAAGCTTTCTTT. Encoded protein: CAWRYISTEAFF. The chain is built from TRBV30 and TRBJ1-1, with D hard to call. The ends were cut back, 3 bases at V and 4 bases at J, with 9 bases in the middle. CDR1 is GTSNPN, CDR2 SVGIG, per germline (reference sequence). This CDR3 has 12 residues. Full variable domain (remainder filled in from reference TRBV30 and TRBJ1-1): SQTIHQWPATLVQPVGSPLSLECTVEGTSNPNLYWYRQAAGRGLQLLFYSVGIGQISSEVPQNLSASRPQDRQFILSSKKLLLSDSGFYLCAWRYISTEAFFGQGTRLTVV.

This clonotype was counted between two and nine times. J is TRBJ2-7 and V is TRBV29-1; D remains ambiguous. This CDR3 spans 11 amino acids. The V end was cut by 4 bases, the J end by 3 bases, with 7 bases between. Germline assignment: CDR1 SQVTM and CDR2 ANQGSEA. Here the CDR3 reads CSVVSFYEQYF. The CDR3 nucleotides are TGCAGCGTTGTTTCTTTCTACGAGCAGTACTTC.

The chain uses TRBV27 and TRBJ2-4; maybe TRBD1 (6 bases). Germline V CDR1 and CDR2: MNHEY, SMNVEV (reference sequence). The CDR3 is 14 amino acids. Trimming left V 3 bases short and J 6 bases short, with 12 bases between. CDR3 coding DNA: TGTGCCAGCAGTTTCGGGCTAGGGGGAAACATTCAGTACTTC. Its protein product is CASSFGLGGNIQYF.

The chain is built from TRBV6-1 and TRBJ1-2; TRBD1 is a possible D gene (6 bases). V was clipped by 8 bases and J by 0 bases, with 10 bases between them. Germline CDR1 is MNHNS and CDR2 is SASEGT. The CDR3 sequence is 13 residues long. The CDR3 spells CASGGGPNYGYTF. In DNA form, the CDR3 reads TGTGCCAGCGGGGGGGGGCCTAACTATGGCTACACCTTC.

This clonotype was detected ten times or more. This rearrangement joins TRBV12-3 or TRBV12-4 to TRBJ2-7; no definite D call. The V end was cut by 5 bases, the J end by 2 bases, with 4 bases between. The CDR3 is 11 residues long. The CDR3 nucleotides read TGTGCCAGCAGTGGCCCCTACGAGCAGTACTTC. Its protein product is CASSGPYEQYF.

The genes are TRBV7-4 and TRBJ2-1; TRBD2 agrees at 8 bases. J lost 15 bases, V lost 1 base, and 2 bases had no gene match. CDR1 is SGHVT, CDR2 SQSDAQ, per germline. The CDR3 loop spans 11 amino acids. In nucleotides, the CDR3 is TGTGCCAGCAGCTTAGGGCTAGCGGGGTTCTTC. Translation: CASSLGLAGFF.

The J gene is TRBJ2-1, the V gene TRBV6-5, with 7 bases identical to TRBD1. Losses at the gene ends were 7 bases for V and 2 bases for J; bases not matched to a gene: 8. The CDR3 contains 15 residues. Germline assignment: CDR1 MNHEY and CDR2 SVGAGI. This CDR3 is CASILTGTAYNEQFF. The CDR3 nucleotides are TGTGCCAGCATTTTGACCGGGACAGCCTACAATGAGCAGTTCTTC.